This T cell receptor beta chain derives from a study of T cells in Graves' hyperthyroidism and ophthalmopathy. Broader study findings: Appearing also in blood were most of the thyroid clonotypes expanded above 0.001. A 13 V-J model separated ophthalmopathy from stable hyperthyroidism.

RNA transcripts were the template for amplifying TCR beta CDR3 regions. The HTBI primer set was used in a first-round RT-PCR of the TCR CDR3. TCRdb reanalysed the multiplex PCR reads using MiXCR and keeps one entry per CDR3 protein. The table shows approximately 530,000 distinct CDR3 sequences, with roughly 17% occurring only once. At least ten counts were recorded for this clonotype. The antigen is unknown. There are 16 residues in the CDR3. The V gene's germline CDR1 is SGHTA and CDR2 FQGNSA. J gave up 5 bases and V 0 bases, and 1 base lay outside the gene matches. Fresh peripheral blood, around 9.3 ml of it, supplied the PBMCs.

Sequencing input: blood. The genes are TRBV7-2 and TRBJ2-5; 15 nucleotides line up with TRBD2. The sequence was obtained from a woman aged 18-35 years with Graves' hyperthyroidism. The DNA of the CDR3 is TGTGCCAGCAGCTTAGCTGGGACTAGCGGGGGGGAGACCCAGTACTTC. It encodes CASSLAGTSGGETQYF.